These 17 T cell receptor beta chains were all obtained from the same sample, sequenced in a study of T cells in Graves' hyperthyroidism and ophthalmopathy. The CDR3 regions of TCR beta were amplified from RNA transcripts. HTBI primers were employed in a first-round RT-PCR of the TCR CDR3. A single record per CDR3 protein comes from TCRdb applying MiXCR to the multiplex PCR reads. This table has hundreds of thousands of distinct CDR3 sequences, approximately 21% appearing once. The specimen was blood. The receptors shown here come from a man under 40 with Graves' ophthalmopathy.

This chain uses TRBV5-6 with TRBJ2-1; TRBD1 agrees at 8 bases. The CDR3 runs to 17 residues. The V and J ends lost 0 bases and 8 bases, in that order; junction bases with no gene match: 13. Germline-derived CDR1 and CDR2 are SGHDT and YYEEEE. The CDR3 region has the DNA TGTGCCAGCAGCTTGGGAGGGACAGGCCTCCTGGTCTATGAGCAGTTCTTC. Translating gives CASSLGGTGLLVYEQFF.

The chain employs TRBV5-5 and TRBJ2-2, with a tentative D call TRBD2 (6 bases). Germline-derived CDR1 and CDR2 are SGHKS and YYEKEE (reference sequence). The CDR3 has 14 residues. V lost 4 bases and J lost 1, with 8 bases in between. The CDR3: CASSVGGNTGELFF. In DNA, the CDR3 is TGTGCCAGCAGCGTGGGAGGGAACACCGGGGAGCTGTTTTTT.

V is TRBV14 and J is TRBJ2-3, with 8 bases fitting TRBD1. Looked up from germline, CDR1 is SGHDN and CDR2 is FVKESK. Trimming took 4 bases from V and 1 from J; bases not matched to a gene: 7. This CDR3 is 16 amino acids long. The CDR3 region is CASSRDQGAGTDTQYF. CDR3 bases: TGTGCCAGCAGCCGAGACCAGGGGGCAGGCACAGATACGCAGTATTTT.

This clonotype was observed at least ten times. The J gene is TRBJ1-5, the V gene TRBV3-1, with D uncertain. The CDR3 length is 13 residues. CDR1 and CDR2 (germline): LGHDT, YNNKEL (reference sequence). The V gene lost 1 base and the J gene lost 5 bases, with 6 bases spanning the gap. The CDR3 region has the DNA TGTGCCAGCAGCCAAGGGATCTATCAGCCCCAGCATTTT. It encodes CASSQGIYQPQHF. The complete variable domain, with remaining parts taken from reference TRBV3-1 and TRBJ1-5, reads DTAVSQTPKYLVTQMGNDKSIKCEQNLGHDTMYWYKQDSKKFLKIMFSYNNKELIINETVPNRFSPKSPDKAHLNLHINSLELGDSAVYFCASSQGIYQPQHFGDGTRLSIL.

The sample holds many counts of this clonotype. CDR3 residues: CASSLWGGPIRTDTQYF. CDR3 coding DNA: TGTGCCAGCAGCTTATGGGGAGGGCCAATAAGGACAGATACGCAGTATTTT. The genes are TRBV11-2 and TRBJ2-3, with 7 bases identical to TRBD2. The length of the CDR3 is 17 residues. From germline, CDR1 is SGHAT and CDR2 FQNNGV. The V gene end was trimmed by 2 bases and the J gene end by 3 bases; junction bases not matched to a gene: 11.

Ten or more counts support this clonotype. The rearrangement uses TRBV28 and TRBJ2-7; D call uncertain. The V and J ends lost 2 bases and 0 bases respectively, with 14 bases between them. Germline V gene sequence: CDR1 MDHEN, CDR2 SYDVKM. This CDR3 region has 16 residues. In nucleotides, the CDR3 is TGTGCCAGCAGTTTAGCGTCGGGCACCTTCTCCTACGAGCAGTACTTC. This codes for CASSLASGTFSYEQYF.

The V call is TRBV7-6, the J call TRBJ2-1, with 12 bases fitting TRBD2. CDR3 length: 15 amino acids. Looked up from germline, CDR1 is SGHVS and CDR2 is FNYEAQ. Unmatched junction bases numbered 6, after V lost 6 bases and J lost 6 bases. The CDR3 here is CASRGGLAGLNEQFF. CDR3 nucleotide sequence: TGTGCCAGCAGGGGAGGACTAGCGGGACTCAATGAGCAGTTCTTC. Full variable domain (rest looked up from reference TRBV7-6 and TRBJ2-1): GAGVSQSPRYKVTKRGQDVALRCDPISGHVSLYWYRQALGQGPEFLTYFNYEAQQDKSGLPNDRFSAERPEGSISTLTIQRTEQRDSAMYRCASRGGLAGLNEQFFGPGTRLTVL.

The rearrangement joins TRBV10-2 to TRBJ2-1, with D uncertain. V shed 0 bases and J shed 6 bases, with 9 bases lying between them. Germline V gene sequence: CDR1 WSHSY, CDR2 SAAADI. This CDR3 spans 14 amino acids. The CDR3: CASSESILSNEQFF. CDR3 in DNA: TGCGCCAGCAGTGAGTCTATTCTTTCCAATGAGCAGTTCTTC.

This clonotype has just a few counts. V usage is TRBV20-1 and J usage is TRBJ1-2, with D perhaps TRBD1 (6 bases). The V end was cut by 2 bases, the J end by 10 bases, with 17 bases between. Germline V gives CDR1 DFQATT, CDR2 SNEGSKA (reference sequence). The CDR3 length is 13 residues. CDR3 DNA: TGCAGTGCTAGAAGCAGGGGCGCGCTGTTCTACACCTTC. Translated, it gives CSARSRGALFYTF.

The chain joins TRBV27 to TRBJ2-1; D possibly corresponds to TRBD2 (5 bases). Per germline, CDR1 MNHEY and CDR2 SMNVEV (reference sequence). V dropped 4 bases and J dropped 6 bases, with 10 bases sitting between them. This CDR3 contains 13 residues. CDR3 DNA sequence: TGTGCCAGCAGTTACCGGGATCTCAATGAGCAGTTCTTC. Translated: CASSYRDLNEQFF.

The chain carries TRBV4-1 and TRBJ2-4; 10 bases are shared with TRBD2. The CDR3 loop spans 17 amino acids. Germline V CDR1 and CDR2: MGHRA, YSYEKL. V shed 1 base, J shed 6 bases, and the junction held 9 bases outside the gene matches. The CDR3 spells CASSQGGPSGSGNIQYF. CDR3 coding DNA: TGCGCCAGCAGCCAAGGCGGGCCTAGCGGGAGTGGAAACATTCAGTACTTC.

This clonotype was observed many times. The J gene is TRBJ1-2, the V gene TRBV28; TRBD1 is a possible D gene (6 bases). Germline V CDR1 and CDR2: MDHEN, SYDVKM. The CDR3 runs to 17 residues. The V end was cut by 3 bases, the J end by 0 bases, with 17 bases between. CDR3 loop: CASSLLRGQGANYGYTF. The CDR3 DNA reads as TGTGCCAGCAGTTTGCTCCGGGGGCAGGGAGCTAACTATGGCTACACCTTC.

This clonotype was recorded many times. The CDR3 reads CASSLSADTQYF. DNA of the CDR3: TGTGCCAGCAGTTTATCCGCAGATACGCAGTATTTT. The rearrangement links TRBV27 to TRBJ2-3; D gene ambiguous. The CDR3 is 12 amino acids. V lost 0 bases to trimming and J lost 4 bases, with 2 bases between them. The V gene's germline CDR1 is MNHEY and CDR2 SMNVEV (reference sequence).

This clonotype appeared a few times. This CDR3 is CASSPGQVLVNTEAFF. For the CDR3, the DNA is TGTGCCAGCAGTCCCGGACAGGTCCTCGTTAACACTGAAGCTTTCTTT. V is TRBV12-3 or TRBV12-4 and J is TRBJ1-1; TRBD1 aligns across 7 bases. This CDR3 is 16 amino acids long. J gave up 2 bases and V 5 bases, and 11 bases lay outside the gene matches.

This clonotype was found a few times. The gene calls are TRBV30 and TRBJ2-7, with TRBD1 identical over 11 bases. V shed 8 bases, J shed 4 bases, and the junction held 4 bases outside the gene matches. The CDR3 is 12 residues long. Germline values: CDR1 GTSNPN, CDR2 SVGIG (reference sequence). CDR3 bases: TGTGCCGTTGGACAGGGGGCATACGAGCAGTACTTC. It codes for CAVGQGAYEQYF.

This clonotype was counted at least ten times. The V and J genes are TRBV12-3 or TRBV12-4 and TRBJ1-1; D is unresolved. CDR3 size: 13 residues. With 7 bases removed from V and 1 base from J, the gap between germline ends came to 10 bases. The CDR3 sequence: CASTSTQNTEAFF. The CDR3 region has the DNA TGTGCCAGCACCTCGACACAGAACACTGAAGCTTTCTTT.

This clonotype came up many times. The genes are TRBV13 and TRBJ2-7, with 13 nucleotides matching TRBD2. From germline, CDR1 is PRHDT and CDR2 FYEKMQ (reference sequence). CDR3 length: 18 amino acids. The trim removed 5 bases at V and 0 bases at J, leaving 10 bases unmatched. In nucleotides, the CDR3 is TGTGCCAGCAGCCCAATGACTAGCGGGAGGCCTATCTCCTACGAGCAGTACTTC. As protein: CASSPMTSGRPISYEQYF.